Below are 7 T cell receptor beta chains sequenced from a single sample in a study of CXCR3-negative and CXCR3-positive naive CD8 T cells. The authors made the TRB cDNA libraries by 5' RACE using UMI labels. Reprocessing the 5' RACE reads, TCRdb reports a single entry for every CDR3 protein and omits DNA. The sample includes 90,000 to 100,000 distinct CDR3 sequences. Study-wide findings and caveats: CXCR3-positive naive cells carried more hydrophobic TRB CDR3s than CXCR3-negative ones.

Their target antigens are unknown. Material: naive CXCR3+ CD8+ T cells from blood. Subset indicated: CD45RO-CCR7+CD27+CD95- naive CD8+ T cells expressing CXCR3 (TNR3+). The receptor set was obtained from a human donor in good health. Some clones in this sample may be carry-over from other donors' samples.

The chain carries TRBV11-2 and TRBJ2-3; with no DNA, the TCRdb D assignment of TRBD1 cannot be verified. Germline V lookup: CDR1 SGHAT, CDR2 FQNNGV. The CDR3 has 17 residues. CDR3 residues: CASSSPGGALGSDTQYF.

V is TRBV29-1 and J is TRBJ2-7. The CDR3 is 13 residues long. Germline values: CDR1 SQVTM, CDR2 ANQGSEA. The CDR3 spells CSVPRWSGNEQYF.

The chain recombines TRBV27 with TRBJ1-5. The CDR3 is made up of 13 amino acids. Germline CDR1 and CDR2: MNHEY and SMNVEV (reference sequence). The CDR3 protein is CASSLSRDQPQHF.

V gene TRBV20-1 combines with J gene TRBJ2-7. There are 13 residues in the CDR3. The germline V gene encodes CDR1 DFQATT and CDR2 SNEGSKA (reference sequence). CDR3 protein: CSAKWTETYEQYF.

This chain uses TRBV6-5 with TRBJ2-7; there is no DNA to check the TCRdb D call of TRBD1. CDR3 size: 15 residues. The germline gives CDR1 MNHEY, CDR2 SVGAGI. CDR3: CASSYGGPTNYEQYF.

This chain connects TRBV6-2 or TRBV6-3 to TRBJ2-5; TCRdb's assignment of TRBD1 cannot be checked, as there is no DNA. The CDR3 runs to 16 residues. In germline, CDR1 is MNHEY, CDR2 SVGEGT. CDR3 in amino acids: CASSFLTGAPEETQYF.

V usage is TRBV14 and J usage is TRBJ2-7. CDR1 and CDR2 (germline): SGHDN, FVKESK. This CDR3 is 14 amino acids long. The CDR3 is CASSQEALDYEQYF.